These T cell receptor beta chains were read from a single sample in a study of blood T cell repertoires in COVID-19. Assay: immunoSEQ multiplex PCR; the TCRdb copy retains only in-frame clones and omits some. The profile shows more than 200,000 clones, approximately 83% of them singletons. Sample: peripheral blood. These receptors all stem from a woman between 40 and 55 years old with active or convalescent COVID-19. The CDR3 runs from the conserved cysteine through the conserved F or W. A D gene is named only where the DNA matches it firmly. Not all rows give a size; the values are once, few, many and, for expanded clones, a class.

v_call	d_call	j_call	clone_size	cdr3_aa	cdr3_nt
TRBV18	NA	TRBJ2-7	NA	CASSPLMERVYYEQYF	TGTGCCAGCTCACCTCTTATGGAGCGGGTATACTACGAGCAGTACTTC
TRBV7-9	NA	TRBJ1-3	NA	CASSLQGWSGNTIYF	TGTGCCAGCAGCTTACAGGGATGGAGTGGAAACACCATATATTTT
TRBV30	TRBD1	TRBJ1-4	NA	CAWRQGADEKLFF	TGTGCCTGGAGGCAGGGGGCCGACGAAAAACTGTTTTTT
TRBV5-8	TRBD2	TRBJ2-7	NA	CASSSGAGRAFNEQYF	TGTGCCAGCAGCTCCGGGGCCGGGAGGGCCTTCAACGAGCAGTACTTC
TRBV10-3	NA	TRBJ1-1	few	CAISEVALNTEAFF	TGTGCCATCAGTGAAGTAGCCCTGAACACTGAAGCTTTCTTT
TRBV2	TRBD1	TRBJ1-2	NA	CASSPDRGVGGYTF	TGTGCCAGCAGTCCGGACAGGGGGGTTGGGGGCTACACCTTC
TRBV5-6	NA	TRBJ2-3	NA	CASSPRPPSGSTDTQYF	TGTGCCAGCAGCCCCCGCCCCCCAAGCGGGAGCACAGATACGCAGTATTTT
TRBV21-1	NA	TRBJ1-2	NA	CASSKYSETGRVGYTF	TGTGCCAGCAGCAAATATAGTGAGACAGGGCGAGTCGGCTACACCTTC
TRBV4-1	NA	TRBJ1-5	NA	CASSHAQAGLYNQPQHF	TGCGCCAGCAGCCACGCCCAGGCGGGACTTTACAATCAGCCCCAGCATTTT
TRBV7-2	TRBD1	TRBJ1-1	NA	CASSGGTGGTNTEAFF	TGTGCCAGCAGCGGAGGGACAGGGGGAACGAACACTGAAGCTTTCTTT
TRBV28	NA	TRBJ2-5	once	CASFRGQETQYF	TGTGCCAGCTTCCGGGGGCAAGAGACCCAGTACTTC
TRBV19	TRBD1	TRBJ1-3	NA	CASSRQGKRGNTIYF	TGTGCCAGTAGTAGACAGGGGAAACGGGGAAACACCATATATTTT
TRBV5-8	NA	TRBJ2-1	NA	CASSLDPQGPRGQFF	TGTGCCAGCAGCTTGGACCCCCAGGGGCCGAGGGGGCAGTTCTTC
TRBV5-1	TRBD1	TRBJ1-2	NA	CASSLVPGQGRNGYTF	TGCGCCAGCAGCTTGGTCCCGGGACAGGGTAGGAATGGCTACACCTTC
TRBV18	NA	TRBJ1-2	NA	CASSPPGGGYTF	TGTGCCAGCTCACCACCAGGGGGTGGCTACACCTTC
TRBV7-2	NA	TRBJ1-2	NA	CASRFMRNYGYTF	TGTGCCAGCAGGTTTATGCGGAACTATGGCTACACCTTC
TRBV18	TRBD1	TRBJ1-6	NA	CASSRDSSSYNSPLHF	TGTGCCAGCTCACGGGACAGTAGCTCCTATAATTCACCCCTCCACTTT
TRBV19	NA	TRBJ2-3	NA	CASSPGQMDTQYF	TGTGCCAGTAGTCCAGGACAGATGGATACGCAGTATTTT
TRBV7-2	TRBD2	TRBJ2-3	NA	CASSLDPSGGADTQYF	TGTGCCAGCAGCTTAGATCCTAGCGGGGGGGCAGATACGCAGTATTTT
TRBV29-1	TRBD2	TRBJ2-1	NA	CSVELAGGTYGEQFF	TGCAGCGTTGAACTAGCGGGGGGGACGTACGGTGAGCAGTTCTTC
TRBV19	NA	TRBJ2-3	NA	CASLGPGTDTQYF	TGTGCCAGCCTGGGCCCCGGCACAGATACGCAGTATTTT
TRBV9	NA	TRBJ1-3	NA	CASSVEAGRSGNTIYF	TGTGCCAGCAGCGTAGAGGCAGGGAGGTCTGGAAACACCATATATTTT
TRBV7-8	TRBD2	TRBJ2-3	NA	CASSLPRLAGEDTQYF	TGTGCCAGCAGCTTACCGAGACTAGCGGGAGAAGATACGCAGTATTTT